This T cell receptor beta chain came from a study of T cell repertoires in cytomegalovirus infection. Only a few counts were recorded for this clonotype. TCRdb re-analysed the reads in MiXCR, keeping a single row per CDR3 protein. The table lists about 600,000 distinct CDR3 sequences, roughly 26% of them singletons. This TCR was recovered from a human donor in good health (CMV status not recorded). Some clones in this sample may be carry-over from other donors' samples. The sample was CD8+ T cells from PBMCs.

CDR3 protein: CASSPLYRGTFDGYTF. As DNA, the CDR3 is TGTGCCAGTAGTCCTTTGTACAGGGGAACGTTCGATGGCTACACCTTC. V gene TRBV19 combines with J gene TRBJ1-2, with 7 bases matching TRBD1. This CDR3 has 16 amino acids. V lost 5 bases and J lost 6; bases outside the gene matches: 15. CDR1 is LNHDA, CDR2 SQIVND, per germline (reference sequence).